This TCR beta chain was documented in a study of T cells in Graves' hyperthyroidism and ophthalmopathy. Study overall: Peripheral blood was secured at the point of initial diagnosis, before any treatment. Study-wide results and caveats: Before onset, ophthalmopathy was predicted by the model a median about six months earlier.

This clonotype came up a few times. The antigen is undetermined. Uncontrolled infection, other autoimmune disease, pregnancy and lactation each barred patients from inclusion. Diagnoses used clinical symptoms, serum thyroxine and TRAb, thyroid ultrasound and orbital computed tomography. Amplified TCR beta CDR3 regions derived from RNA transcripts. Researchers ran a first-round RT-PCR on the TCR CDR3 using the HTBI primer set. TCRdb reprocessed the multiplex PCR reads with MiXCR, giving one entry per CDR3 protein. The sample carries hundreds of thousands of distinct CDR3 sequences, 12% to 15% recorded once. Germline CDR1 and CDR2: MDHEN and SYDVKM. The V gene end was trimmed by 4 bases and the J gene end by 8 bases; junction bases not matched to a gene: 11. The CDR3 sequence is 17 residues long.

V and J are TRBV28 and TRBJ2-3; 14 nucleotides match TRBD2. This TCR came from a woman aged 55-75 years with Graves' ophthalmopathy. The source material was blood. The CDR3 DNA sequence: TGTGCCAGCAGTTCGCACGGACTAGCGGGAGGAGGACGTACGCAGTATTTT. Protein: CASSSHGLAGGGRTQYF.